The 14 T cell receptor beta chains listed next were all sequenced from one sample in a study of molecular identifiers for immune sequencing clone quantification (dated by TCRdb to 2016 to 2019). The library came from PCR. The listed sequencing device is NextSeq 500. The public reads were run again by TCRdb, first through fastp at Q25 and then through MiXCR, and only productive beta chains were kept. One record per CDR3 amino acid sequence lists the most common genes and DNA. The sample yields about 330,000 distinct CDR3 sequences; about a quarter were counted once. The top ten clonotypes cover roughly 0.7% of the sample. Sequencing was done on a sample of naive CD8+ T cells from blood, with Jurkat cell RNA spiked in. The sample's cell subset or site label, decoded: FACS-sorted CD8+CD4-CCR7+CD45RA+ naive T cells. The receptor set was obtained from a human donor in good health. Some libraries in this study had Jurkat cell RNA spiked in.

The chain is built from TRBV13 and TRBJ2-5; D remains unclear. V was trimmed by 2 bases and J by 2 bases, leaving 12 bases between them. Germline V gene lookup returns CDR1 PRHDT and CDR2 FYEKMQ (reference sequence). This CDR3 has 15 residues. The CDR3 spells CASSLRVWDQETQYF. The DNA for the CDR3 is TGTGCCAGCAGCTTACGCGTCTGGGATCAAGAGACCCAGTACTTC.

The V call is TRBV7-9, the J call TRBJ2-3, with 9 bases matching TRBD2. Germline values: CDR1 SEHNR, CDR2 FQNEAQ (reference sequence). The CDR3 spans 16 residues. V dropped 3 bases and J dropped 5; count of bases not matched to a gene: 9. CDR3 coding DNA: TGTGCCAGCAGCTTCGGTGGTAGCGGGAGTAAAGATACGCAGTATTTT. This encodes CASSFGGSGSKDTQYF.

The V call is TRBV28, the J call TRBJ2-1; 7 bases match TRBD2. The length of the CDR3 is 14 residues. Per germline, CDR1 MDHEN and CDR2 SYDVKM. V shed 6 bases, J shed 8 bases, and the junction held 10 bases outside the gene matches. The CDR3 sequence is CASSRLRLAHEQFF. CDR3 sequence (DNA): TGTGCCAGCAGCCGACTCCGACTAGCCCATGAGCAGTTCTTC.

This clonotype showed up many times. This chain joins TRBV4-3 and TRBJ2-4; D is unclear. The CDR3 has 15 residues. V was clipped by 0 bases and J by 5 bases, with 11 bases between them. Germline loops: CDR1 LGHNA, CDR2 YSLEER. This chain's CDR3 is CASSQDSGMQNIQYF. CDR3 sequence (DNA): TGCGCCAGCAGCCAAGATTCAGGAATGCAAAACATTCAGTACTTC.

As regards this clonotype: A much larger clone lies one base from this, so it may be a read error. Likely a read error: the CDR3 ends without its conserved phenylalanine or tryptophan. The chain is built from TRBV12-3 or TRBV12-4 and TRBJ2-3, with D unclear. There are 13 residues in the CDR3. Trimming removed 7 bases at V and 2 bases at J, with 10 bases between. The CDR3 coding sequence is TGTGCCAGCAACGGGCATTACACAGATACGCAGTATCTT. This encodes CASNGHYTDTQYL.

Concerning this clonotype: One end of the junction fails to match germline, which may point to a read error. V and J are TRBV5-4 and TRBJ2-7, with D possibly called TRBD1 or TRBD2 (5 bases each). CDR1 is SGHNT, CDR2 YYREEE, per germline (reference sequence). There are 14 residues in the CDR3. The CDR3 reads CVSSWGTDTYEQYF. The CDR3 bases are TGTGTCAGCAGCTGGGGGACGGATACCTACGAGCAGTACTTC.

About this clonotype itself: This clone may be a read error of a much larger clone one base away. The V call is TRBV30, the J call TRBJ2-7, with D hard to call. The CDR3 extends over 12 amino acids. Germline V gene data show CDR1 as GTSNPN and CDR2 as SVGIG (reference sequence). The DNA for the CDR3 is TGTGCCTGGAGTATTTTCTCCTACGAGCGGTACTTC. As protein: CAWSIFSYERYF.

This clonotype was found many times. This chain links TRBV7-2 with TRBJ2-7; D might be TRBD2 (5 bases). Trimming left V 3 bases short and J 6 bases short, with 15 bases between. This CDR3 comprises 14 residues. The germline gives CDR1 SGHTA, CDR2 FQGNSA. The CDR3 nucleotides read TGTGCCAGCAGCTTTGTACTCGTTGAGGGCGAGCAGTACTTC. This encodes CASSFVLVEGEQYF.

The sample holds many counts of this clonotype. The chain has TRBV7-9 and TRBJ2-3; a weak D match, TRBD1 (6 bases). The CDR3 spans 13 residues. V dropped 5 bases and J dropped 5 bases, with 11 bases sitting between them. Germline lookup yields CDR1 SEHNR and CDR2 FQNEAQ (reference sequence). The CDR3 DNA sequence: TGTGCCAGCAGCCGACGGGACAAAGATACGCAGTATTTT. This translates into CASSRRDKDTQYF.

Comment on this clonotype: Mismatch with germline at one junction end may stem from a read error. The V gene is TRBV27, the J gene TRBJ2-1; the match to TRBD1 covers 8 bases. Looked up from germline, CDR1 is MNHEY and CDR2 is SMNVEV (reference sequence). This CDR3 comprises 14 residues. The CDR3 DNA is TGTGCCAGCAGTTTTGAGGCAGGGGGCAATGCGCAGTTCTTC. As protein: CASSFEAGGNAQFF.

CDR3 amino acids: CSAPDRARSNQPQHF. Here the CDR3 DNA reads TGCAGTGCTCCGGACAGGGCGAGAAGCAATCAGCCCCAGCATTTT. This chain uses TRBV20-1 with TRBJ1-5, with TRBD1 matching over 8 bases. CDR3 length: 15 amino acids. With 5 bases clipped from V and 1 base from J, the junction kept 7 bases outside the gene matches. Germline V gene sequence: CDR1 DFQATT, CDR2 SNEGSKA (reference sequence).

The gene calls are TRBV7-9 and TRBJ2-3; D is tentatively TRBD1 or TRBD2 (5 bases each). This CDR3 contains 17 residues. Germline V lookup: CDR1 SEHNR, CDR2 FQNEAQ (reference sequence). V lost 4 bases, J lost 2 bases, and 19 bases lay in between. The CDR3 region is CASSSPGPTSYTDTQYF. The CDR3 bases are TGTGCCAGCAGCTCGCCGGGACCAACTTCCTACACAGATACGCAGTATTTT.

This clonotype was seen a few times. At one end the junction does not follow the germline gene, possibly because of a read error. The V call is TRBV6-5, the J call TRBJ2-7; D uncertain. The germline CDR1 and CDR2 sequences are MNHEY and SVGAGI. The CDR3 is 13 amino acids. The CDR3 loop is CASSDDPEYEQHF. The CDR3 nucleotides are TGTGCCAGCAGTGACGACCCCGAGTACGAGCAGCACTTC.

This clonotype was recorded many times. The gene calls are TRBV12-3 or TRBV12-4 and TRBJ1-5; no firm D call. Trimming cost V 8 bases and J 9 bases, with 14 bases left between them. The CDR3 consists of 12 residues. Here the CDR3 DNA reads TGTGCCAGCCAGGACCAAAGCGGGCCCCAGCATTTT. It is translated as CASQDQSGPQHF.